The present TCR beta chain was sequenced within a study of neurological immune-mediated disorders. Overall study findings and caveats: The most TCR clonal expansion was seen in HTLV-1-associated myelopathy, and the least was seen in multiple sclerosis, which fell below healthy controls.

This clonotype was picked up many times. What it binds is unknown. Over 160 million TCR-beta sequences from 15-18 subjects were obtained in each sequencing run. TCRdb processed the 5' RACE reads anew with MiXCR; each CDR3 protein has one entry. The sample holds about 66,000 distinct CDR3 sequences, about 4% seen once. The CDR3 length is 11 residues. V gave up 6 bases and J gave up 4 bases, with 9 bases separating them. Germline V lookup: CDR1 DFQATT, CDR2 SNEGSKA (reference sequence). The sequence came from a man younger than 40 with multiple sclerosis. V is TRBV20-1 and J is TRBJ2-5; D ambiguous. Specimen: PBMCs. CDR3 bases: TGCAGTGCAGGAACGACAGAGACCCAGTACTTC. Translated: CSAGTTETQYF.